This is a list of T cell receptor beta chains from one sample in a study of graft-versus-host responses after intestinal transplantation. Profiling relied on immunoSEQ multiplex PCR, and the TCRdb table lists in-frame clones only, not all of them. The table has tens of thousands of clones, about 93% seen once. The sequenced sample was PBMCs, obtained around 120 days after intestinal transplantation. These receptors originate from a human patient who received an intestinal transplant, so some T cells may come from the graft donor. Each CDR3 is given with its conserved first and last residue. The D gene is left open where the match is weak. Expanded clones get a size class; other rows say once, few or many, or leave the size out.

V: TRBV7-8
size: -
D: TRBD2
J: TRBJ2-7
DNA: TGTGCCAGCAGCCGAAGCCTCGGGACTAGTCACGAGCAGTACTTC
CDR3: CASSRSLGTSHEQYF

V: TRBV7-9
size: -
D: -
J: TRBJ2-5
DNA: TGTGCCAGCAGTATTGGGCGAGAGACCCAGTACTTC
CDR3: CASSIGRETQYF

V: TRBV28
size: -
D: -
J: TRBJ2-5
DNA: TGTGCCAGCACCGATCCTCGGGAGACCCAGTACTTC
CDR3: CASTDPRETQYF

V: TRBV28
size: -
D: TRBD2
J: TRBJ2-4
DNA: TGTGCCAGCAGTAACCTTGGCGGGGGGTCCAAAAACATTCAGTACTTC
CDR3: CASSNLGGGSKNIQYF

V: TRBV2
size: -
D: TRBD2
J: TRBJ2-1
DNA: TGTGCCAGCAGCGCACCGGGACTAGCGGGCTACAATGAGCAGTTCTTC
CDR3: CASSAPGLAGYNEQFF

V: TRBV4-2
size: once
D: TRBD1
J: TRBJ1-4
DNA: TGTGCCAGCAGCCAAGATAGGACAGGGGGGAATGAAAAACTGTTTTTT
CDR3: CASSQDRTGGNEKLFF

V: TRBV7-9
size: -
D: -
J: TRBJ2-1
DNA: TGCGCCAGCAGCTTGACGTTCTTC
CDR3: CASSLTFF

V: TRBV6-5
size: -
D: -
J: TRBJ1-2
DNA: TGTGCCAGCAGTTACCTCGTGGGGGTCAGCTATGGCTACACCTTC
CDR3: CASSYLVGVSYGYTF

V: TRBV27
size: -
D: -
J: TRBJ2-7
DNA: TGTGCCAGCAGTTTCCCAGGCTCCTACGAGCAGTACTTC
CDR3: CASSFPGSYEQYF

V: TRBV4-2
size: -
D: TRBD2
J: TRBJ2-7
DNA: TGTGCCAGCAGCCAAGGAGCATTAGCGGGAGGATACGAGCAGTACTTC
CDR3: CASSQGALAGGYEQYF

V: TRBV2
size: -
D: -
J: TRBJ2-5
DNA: TGTGCCAGCAGCGGCGAACGGACTCCAGTTTACCAAGAGACCCAGTACTTC
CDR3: CASSGERTPVYQETQYF

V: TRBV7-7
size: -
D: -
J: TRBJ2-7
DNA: TGTGCCAGCAGCTTAAGCCGCGGGTACGAGCAGTACTTC
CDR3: CASSLSRGYEQYF

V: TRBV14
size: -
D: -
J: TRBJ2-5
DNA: TGTGCCAGCAGCCAAGTGGCAGGGAAAGAGACCCAGTACTTC
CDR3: CASSQVAGKETQYF

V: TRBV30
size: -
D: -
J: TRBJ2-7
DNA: TGTGTCTGGAGTGTCTGGGGGCGAGGGAACTCCTACGAGCAGTACTTC
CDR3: CVWSVWGRGNSYEQYF

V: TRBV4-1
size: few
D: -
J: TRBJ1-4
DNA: TGCGCCAGCAGCCTACGGACAGTATCAACTAATGAAAAACTGTTTTTT
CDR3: CASSLRTVSTNEKLFF

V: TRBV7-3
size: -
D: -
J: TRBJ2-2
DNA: TGTGCCAGCAGCTTTAACGGGGAGCTGTTTTTT
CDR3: CASSFNGELFF

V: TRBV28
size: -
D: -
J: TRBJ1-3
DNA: TGTGCCAGCAGTTTATCGGGGTCGATCTCTGGAAACACCATATATTTT
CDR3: CASSLSGSISGNTIYF

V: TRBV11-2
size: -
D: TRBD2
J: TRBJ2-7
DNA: TGTGCCAGCAGCTCGGTCGGGACTAGCTTTTACGAGCAGTACTTC
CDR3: CASSSVGTSFYEQYF

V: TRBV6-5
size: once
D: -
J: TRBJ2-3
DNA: TGTATCATTCGTCCCACAGATACGCAGTATTTT
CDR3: CIIRPTDTQYF

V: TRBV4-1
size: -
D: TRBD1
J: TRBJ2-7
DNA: TGCGCCAGCAGCCAAGGGGCCCGGACAGGGAACTACGAGCAGTACTTC
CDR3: CASSQGARTGNYEQYF

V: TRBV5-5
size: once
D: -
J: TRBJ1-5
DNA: TGTGCCAGCAGCTTGGCCCCGGACCTCAGCAATCAGCCCCAGCATTTT
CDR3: CASSLAPDLSNQPQHF

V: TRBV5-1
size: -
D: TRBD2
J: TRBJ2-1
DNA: TGCGCCAGCAGCTTGAGGATTTGGGAGGGTGAGCAGTTCTTC
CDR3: CASSLRIWEGEQFF

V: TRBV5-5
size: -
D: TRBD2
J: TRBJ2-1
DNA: TGTGCCAGCAGCCACCCGCGGGAGACAAACTACAATGAGCAGTTCTTC
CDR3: CASSHPRETNYNEQFF

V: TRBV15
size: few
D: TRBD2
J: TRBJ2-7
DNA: TGTGCCACCAGCAGCCCCTCCGGGGGGGGCCACGAGCAGTACTTC
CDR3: CATSSPSGGGHEQYF

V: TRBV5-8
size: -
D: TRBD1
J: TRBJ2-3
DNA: TGTGCCAGCAGCCCGGACAGGGGAAGTAGCACAGATACGCAGTATTTT
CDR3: CASSPDRGSSTDTQYF

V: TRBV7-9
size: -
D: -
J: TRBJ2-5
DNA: TGTGCCAGCAGCTTAGTCCCTCTCTATCGGCAGAACCAAGAGACCCAGTACTTC
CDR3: CASSLVPLYRQNQETQYF

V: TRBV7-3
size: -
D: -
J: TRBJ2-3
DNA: TGTGCCAGCAGCCCAGGTGGAGATACGCAGTATTTT
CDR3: CASSPGGDTQYF